These T cell receptor beta chains were read from a single sample in a study of blood T cell repertoires in COVID-19. Method: immunoSEQ multiplex PCR; TCRdb's copy keeps in-frame clones and lacks some. The table records approximately 100,000 clones, approximately 89% of them present only once. Sequenced material: peripheral blood. These receptor sequences come from a man in his sixties with acute or convalescent COVID-19. CDR3s include the opening cysteine and the closing phenylalanine or tryptophan. The D gene is left open where the match is weak. Part of the rows lack a size; the others show once, few, many or a class for expanded clones.

d_call | j_call | clone_size | v_call | cdr3_nt | cdr3_aa
. | TRBJ1-1 | many | TRBV11-2 | TGTGCCAGCAGCTTATACTATGTCGGACGGGGGGATGAAGCTTTCTTT | CASSLYYVGRGDEAFF
. | TRBJ1-5 | . | TRBV12-5 | TGTGCTAGTGGTTTGGTACGGTCCCTAAGTGGGACACGCAGGAATCAGCCCCAGCATTTT | CASGLVRSLSGTRRNQPQHF
TRBD2 | TRBJ2-5 | . | TRBV2 | TGTGCCAGCAGTGAAGTGGGACTAGCGTCAGAGACCCAGTACTTC | CASSEVGLASETQYF
TRBD1 | TRBJ1-5 | . | TRBV3-1/TRBV3-2 | TGTGCCAGCAGCCGAGGGACAGGGGCGTCCCTTTCGAGCAATCAGCCCCAGCATTTT | CASSRGTGASLSSNQPQHF
TRBD1 | TRBJ2-3 | once | TRBV6-5 | TGTGCCAGCAGTTATATAGGACAGGGGGCCGCAGATACGCAGTATTTT | CASSYIGQGAADTQYF
. | TRBJ2-1 | few | TRBV3-1/TRBV3-2 | TGTGCCAGCAGCTTCAGCAATGAGCAGTTCTTC | CASSFSNEQFF
. | TRBJ1-2 | . | TRBV19 | TGTGCCAGTAGTATCGGCTATGGCTACACCTTC | CASSIGYGYTF
TRBD2 | TRBJ2-1 | . | TRBV27 | TGTGCCAGCAGTACTAGCGGGAGCTGGAATGAGCAGTTCTTC | CASSTSGSWNEQFF
TRBD2 | TRBJ2-3 | . | TRBV2 | TGTGCCAGCAGTGGAGTAGGGACTAGCGGGAGCACAGATACGCAGTATTTT | CASSGVGTSGSTDTQYF
. | TRBJ2-3 | . | TRBV7-2 | TGTGCCAGCAGCTTACTGTCAGTTGATACGCAGTATTTT | CASSLLSVDTQYF
TRBD1 | TRBJ1-5 | . | TRBV19 | TGTGCCAGTAGTATGGGGACAGGGTTTGGGGATCAGCCCCAGCATTTT | CASSMGTGFGDQPQHF
. | TRBJ2-1 | . | TRBV13 | TGTGCCAGCAGCACACCGGGACCCCCCGGGGGTGAGCAGTTCTTC | CASSTPGPPGGEQFF
TRBD2 | TRBJ2-3 | . | TRBV27 | TGTGCCAGCAGGGAGAGCGGGAGGGGGGGTGATACGCAGTATTTT | CASRESGRGGDTQYF
. | TRBJ1-3 | . | TRBV28 | TGTGCCAGCATCGTCGGGAACTCTGGAAACACCATATATTTT | CASIVGNSGNTIYF
. | TRBJ1-3 | . | TRBV3-1/TRBV3-2 | TGTGCCAGCAGCCAAGGGCAGGGTACAGGAAACACCATATATTTT | CASSQGQGTGNTIYF
. | TRBJ2-6 | once | TRBV11-2 | TGTGCCAGCAGCTCTAGACCTGGGGCCAACGTCCTGACTTTC | CASSSRPGANVLTF
TRBD1 | TRBJ2-3 | . | TRBV9 | TGTGCCAGCAGCCCCAGACAGGGTCTCGGAGATACGCAGTATTTT | CASSPRQGLGDTQYF
TRBD1 | TRBJ1-2 | . | TRBV5-1 | TGCGCCAGCAGCTCCGACAGGGTATATGGCTACACCTTC | CASSSDRVYGYTF
TRBD1 | TRBJ1-6 | . | TRBV30 | TGTGCCTGGAGTCCCGACAGGGTGGGAAATTCACCCCTCCACTTT | CAWSPDRVGNSPLHF
TRBD2 | TRBJ2-7 | . | TRBV5-6 | TGTGCCAGCAGCCTGCCGGGGACTAGCGGGACTTACGAGCAGTACTTC | CASSLPGTSGTYEQYF
. | TRBJ1-1 | . | TRBV28 | TGTGCCACCGCGCGGGGGGGGGCCGGCTCTTACACTGAAGCTTTCTTT | CATARGGAGSYTEAFF